This T cell receptor beta chain was recorded in a study of blood T cell repertoires in COVID-19. Study in general: Samples representing acute and convalescent COVID-19 were sourced from the United States, Italy and Spain. T cells, B-cell-depleted T cells, or PBMCs provided the cDNA or gDNA that served as material.

Source study methods: How many nucleated cells were present was estimated from reference gene primer amplification. Method: immunoSEQ multiplex PCR; TCRdb's copy keeps in-frame clones and lacks some. Clone size and the V and J calls come from that table; the DNA yielded D and trimming. The table lists some 76,000 clones, 90% of them singletons. The CDR3 length is 12 residues. Germline loops: CDR1 LGHDT, CDR2 YNNKEL (reference sequence). V was pared by 5 bases and J by 7 bases, with 4 bases of the junction left unmatched. The material sequenced was peripheral blood. V and J are TRBV3-1 (or the pseudogene TRBV3-2) and TRBJ2-7; 8 bases align to TRBD2. The sequence derives from a woman in her late teens or twenties with acute or convalescent COVID-19. The CDR3 DNA reads as TGTGCCAGCAGCGCATTAGCGGGGGAGCAGTACTTC. It specifies CASSALAGEQYF.